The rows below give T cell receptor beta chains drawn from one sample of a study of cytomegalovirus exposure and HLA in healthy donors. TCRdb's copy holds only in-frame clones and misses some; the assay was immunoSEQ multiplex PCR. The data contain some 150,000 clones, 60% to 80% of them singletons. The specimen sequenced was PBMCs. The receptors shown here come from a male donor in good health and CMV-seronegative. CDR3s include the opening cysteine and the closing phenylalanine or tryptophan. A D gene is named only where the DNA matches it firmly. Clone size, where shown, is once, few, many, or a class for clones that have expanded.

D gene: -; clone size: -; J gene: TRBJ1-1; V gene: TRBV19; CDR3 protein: CATLGWEGTEAFF; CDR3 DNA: TGTGCCACCCTGGGCTGGGAGGGCACTGAAGCTTTCTTT
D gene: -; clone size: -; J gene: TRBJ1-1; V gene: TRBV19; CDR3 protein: CASRLDGTRTTEAFF; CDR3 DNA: TGTGCCAGTAGACTAGACGGAACCCGAACGACTGAAGCTTTCTTT
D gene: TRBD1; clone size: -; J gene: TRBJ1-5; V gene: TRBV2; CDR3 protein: CAIQTGENQPQHF; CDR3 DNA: TGTGCCATCCAGACAGGGGAGAATCAGCCCCAGCATTTT
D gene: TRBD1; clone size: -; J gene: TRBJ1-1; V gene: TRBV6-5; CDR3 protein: CASRTGVGTEAFF; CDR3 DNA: TGTGCCAGCAGGACAGGGGTTGGGACTGAAGCTTTCTTT
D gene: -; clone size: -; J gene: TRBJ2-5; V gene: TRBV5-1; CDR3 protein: CASSFGGLGETQYF; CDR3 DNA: TGCGCCAGCAGCTTCGGGGGTTTGGGAGAGACCCAGTACTTC
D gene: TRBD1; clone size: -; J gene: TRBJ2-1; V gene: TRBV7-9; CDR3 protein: CASRQGAWEQFF; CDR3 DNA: TGTGCCAGCAGACAGGGGGCTTGGGAGCAGTTCTTC
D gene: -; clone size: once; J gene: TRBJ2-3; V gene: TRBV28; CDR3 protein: CASSTTMDTQYF; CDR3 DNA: TGTGCCAGCAGTACCACTATGGATACGCAGTATTTT
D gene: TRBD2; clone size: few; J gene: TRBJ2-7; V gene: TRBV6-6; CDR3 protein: CASSYLSGKNYEQYF; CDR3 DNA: TGTGCCAGCAGTTACCTTAGCGGGAAGAACTACGAGCAGTACTTC
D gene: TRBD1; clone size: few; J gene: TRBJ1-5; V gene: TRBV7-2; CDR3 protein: CASSNDRDQPQHF; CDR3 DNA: TGTGCCAGCAGCAATGACAGGGATCAGCCCCAGCATTTT
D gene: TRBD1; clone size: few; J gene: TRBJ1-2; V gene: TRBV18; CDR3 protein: CASSPQGDYGYTF; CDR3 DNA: TGTGCCAGCTCACCCCAGGGGGACTATGGCTACACCTTC
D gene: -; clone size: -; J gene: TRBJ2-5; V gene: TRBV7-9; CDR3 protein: CASSLVGREERETQYF; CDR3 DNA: TGTGCCAGCAGCTTAGTCGGCAGGGAAGAGAGAGAGACCCAGTACTTC
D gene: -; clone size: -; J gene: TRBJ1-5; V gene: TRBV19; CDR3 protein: CASSYNSNQPQHF; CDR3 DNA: TGTGCCAGTAGTTATAATAGCAATCAGCCCCAGCATTTT
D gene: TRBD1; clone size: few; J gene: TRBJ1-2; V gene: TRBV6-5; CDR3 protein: CASKKGAHGYTF; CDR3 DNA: TGTGCCAGCAAAAAGGGGGCGCATGGCTACACCTTC
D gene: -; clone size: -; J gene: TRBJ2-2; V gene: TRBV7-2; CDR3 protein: CASSLKAGGELFF; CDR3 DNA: TGTGCCAGCAGCTTAAAGGCAGGCGGGGAGCTGTTTTTT
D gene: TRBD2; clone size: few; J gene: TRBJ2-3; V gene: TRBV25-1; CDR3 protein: CASSESGLRTDTQYF; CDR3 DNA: TGTGCCAGCAGTGAATCGGGACTACGCACAGATACGCAGTATTTT
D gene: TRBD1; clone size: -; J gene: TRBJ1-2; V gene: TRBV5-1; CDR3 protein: CASSFGGTENYGYTF; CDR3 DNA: TGCGCCAGCAGTTTCGGCGGGACAGAGAACTATGGCTACACCTTC
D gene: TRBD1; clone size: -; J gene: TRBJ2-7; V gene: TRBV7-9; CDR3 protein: CASSLALRGQGDEQYF; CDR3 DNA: TGTGCCAGCAGCTTAGCGCTAAGAGGACAGGGGGACGAGCAGTACTTC
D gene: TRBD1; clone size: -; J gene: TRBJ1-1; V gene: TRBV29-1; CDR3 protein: CSVVGTGKPNTEAFF; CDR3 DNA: TGCAGCGTTGTAGGGACAGGGAAGCCGAACACTGAAGCTTTCTTT
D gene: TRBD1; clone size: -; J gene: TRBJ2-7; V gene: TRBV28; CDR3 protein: CASSLFGTGPTYEQYF; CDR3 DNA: TGTGCCAGCAGTTTATTTGGGACAGGCCCTACCTACGAGCAGTACTTC
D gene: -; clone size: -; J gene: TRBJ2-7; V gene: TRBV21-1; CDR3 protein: CASSKTVRSYEQYF; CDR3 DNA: TGTGCCAGCAGCAAGACAGTACGCTCCTACGAGCAGTACTTC
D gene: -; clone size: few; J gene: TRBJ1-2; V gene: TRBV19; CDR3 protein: CASSVGGTPGYTF; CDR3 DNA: TGTGCCAGTAGTGTCGGGGGGACTCCTGGCTACACCTTC
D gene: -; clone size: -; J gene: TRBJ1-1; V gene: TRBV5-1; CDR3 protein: CASSLDPRDRNTEAFF; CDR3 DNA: TGCGCCAGCAGCTTGGATCCCAGGGATCGGAACACTGAAGCTTTCTTT
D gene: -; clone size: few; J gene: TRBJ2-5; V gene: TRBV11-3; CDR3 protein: CASSFGPGSSETQYF; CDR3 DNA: TGTGCCAGCAGCTTTGGACCCGGGAGTAGCGAGACCCAGTACTTC
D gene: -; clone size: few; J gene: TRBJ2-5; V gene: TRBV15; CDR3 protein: CATSRVTEETQYF; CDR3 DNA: TGTGCCACCAGCAGAGTCACAGAAGAGACCCAGTACTTC
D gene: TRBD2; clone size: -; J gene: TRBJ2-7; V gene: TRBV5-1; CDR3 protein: CASSLYPRLAGVLRYEQYF; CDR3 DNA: TGCGCCAGCAGCCTATATCCTCGACTAGCGGGAGTTTTAAGGTACGAGCAGTACTTC
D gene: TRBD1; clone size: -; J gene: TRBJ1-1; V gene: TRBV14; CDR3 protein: CASSRRQGATEAFF; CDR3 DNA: TGTGCCAGCAGCAGACGACAGGGGGCCACTGAAGCTTTCTTT
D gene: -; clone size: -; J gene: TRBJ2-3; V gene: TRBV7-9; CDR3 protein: CSSSLAASYRASTDTQYF; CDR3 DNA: TGTTCCAGCAGCTTAGCCGCTTCGTACAGGGCGAGCACAGATACGCAGTATTTT
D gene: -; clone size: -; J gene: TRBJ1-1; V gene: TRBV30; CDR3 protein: CAWSVGQNTEAFF; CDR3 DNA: TGTGCCTGGAGTGTAGGACAGAACACTGAAGCTTTCTTT
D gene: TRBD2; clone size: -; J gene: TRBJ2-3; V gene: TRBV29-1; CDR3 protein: CSVEDPSLAGEVDTQYF; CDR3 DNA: TGCAGCGTTGAAGATCCTAGCTTAGCGGGAGAAGTAGATACGCAGTATTTT
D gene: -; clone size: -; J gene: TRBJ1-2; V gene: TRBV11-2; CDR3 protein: CASSLPGLYGYTF; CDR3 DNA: TGTGCCAGCAGCTTACCAGGGCTCTATGGCTACACCTTC
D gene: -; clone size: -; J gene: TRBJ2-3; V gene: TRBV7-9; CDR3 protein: CASSLDRLGYF; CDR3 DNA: TGTGCCAGCAGCTTAGACAGGTTGGGATATTTT
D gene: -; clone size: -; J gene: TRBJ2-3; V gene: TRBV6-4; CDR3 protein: CASSDSAGSTDTQYF; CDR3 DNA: TGTGCCAGCAGTGACTCGGCGGGCAGCACAGATACGCAGTATTTT
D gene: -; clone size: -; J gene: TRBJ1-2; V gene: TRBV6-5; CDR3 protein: CASRKGTVSAGYTF; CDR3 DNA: TGTGCCAGCAGGAAGGGGACTGTCAGCGCTGGCTACACCTTC
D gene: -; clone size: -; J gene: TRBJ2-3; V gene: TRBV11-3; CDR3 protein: CASNMDYPTDTQYF; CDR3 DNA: TGTGCCAGCAATATGGACTACCCCACAGATACGCAGTATTTT
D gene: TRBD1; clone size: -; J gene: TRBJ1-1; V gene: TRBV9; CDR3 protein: CASSPLQGATEAFF; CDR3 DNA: TGTGCCAGCAGCCCTCTTCAGGGGGCCACTGAAGCTTTCTTT
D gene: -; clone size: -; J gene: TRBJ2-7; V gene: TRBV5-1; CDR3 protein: CASSLGGTGVNKQYF; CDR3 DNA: TGCGCCAGCAGCTTGGGAGGGACTGGGGTCAACAAGCAGTACTTC
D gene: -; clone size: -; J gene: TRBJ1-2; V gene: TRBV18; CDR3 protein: CASSQDKNYGYTF; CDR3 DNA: TGTGCCAGCTCACAGGACAAAAACTATGGCTACACCTTC
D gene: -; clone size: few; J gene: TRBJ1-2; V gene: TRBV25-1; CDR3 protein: CASSLTGGYGYTF; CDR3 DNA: TGTGCCAGCAGTCTCACCGGAGGCTATGGCTACACCTTC
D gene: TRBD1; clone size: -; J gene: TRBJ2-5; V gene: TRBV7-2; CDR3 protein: CASSLKDRGGTQYF; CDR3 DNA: TGTGCCAGCAGCTTAAAAGACAGGGGCGGGACCCAGTACTTC